Below, 7 T cell receptor beta chains from the same sample are listed, as sequenced in a study of T cell clonality in common variable immunodeficiency. TCRdb keeps only in-frame clones here, not all; method: immunoSEQ multiplex PCR. The record shows some 38,000 clones for this sample, with no singletons present. Sequences were obtained from peripheral blood mononuclear cells. The receptor source for this set is a person aged 18 to 69 in good health.

To note about this clone: Read coverage stops 3 residues before the CDR3 terminus; the germline J gene supplies the remainder. This rearrangement joins TRBV5-3 to TRBJ2-2; 14 positions agree with TRBD2. TRBV5-3 is annotated as an ORF whose role is uncertain. This CDR3 is 19 amino acids long. The junction had 10 bases not matched to a gene; V was cut back by 4 bases and J by 2 bases. CDR3 in amino acids: CARSPGLAGDLINTGELFF. Incomplete CDR3 DNA: TGTGCCAGAAGCCCGGGACTAGCGGGAGATCTCATAAACACCGGGGAG.

This clone was picked up a small number of times. The read ends 3 residues before the CDR3 terminus; that terminus is restored from the germline J gene. This chain connects TRBV20-1 to TRBJ2-7; 8 bases line up with TRBD1. Germline V gives CDR1 DFQATT, CDR2 SNEGSKA (reference sequence). Unmatched junction bases numbered 9, after V lost 6 bases and J lost 2 bases. CDR3 length: 14 residues. The DNA read from the CDR3 is TGCAGTGCGGCCGGGACAGGAGGCCCCTACGAG. This translates into CSAAGTGGPYE. The entire CDR3 sequence reads CSAAGTGGPYEQYF.

This clone was seen many times. The read terminates 3 residues before the CDR3 end, so the remaining end is supplied by the germline J gene. This chain connects TRBV2 to TRBJ2-5; no firm D call. Trimming shortened V by 6 bases and J by 1 base, and 9 bases separated the two germline ends. This CDR3 has 13 amino acids. Germline loops: CDR1 SNHLY, CDR2 FYNNEI. The sequenced CDR3 bases are TGTGCCAGCAGAGAAAACGGCCAAGAGACC. This codes for CASRENGQET. The whole CDR3 region reads CASRENGQETQYF.

About this clone: The observed sequence ends 3 residues before the CDR3 terminus, with the missing tail filled in from the germline J gene. V is TRBV2 and J is TRBJ2-5, with 10 bases aligning to TRBD2. The germline CDR1 and CDR2 sequences are SNHLY and FYNNEI. Unmatched junction bases numbered 11, after V lost 5 bases and J lost 5 bases. The CDR3 is made up of 16 amino acids. The part of the CDR3 DNA that was read is TGTGCCAGCAGTTATGAGAGCGGGAGGGCCGAGGAGACC. Translation: CASSYESGRAEET. The entire CDR3 protein is CASSYESGRAEETQYF.

This clone was picked up many times. The read stops 3 residues short of the end of the CDR3; the missing end is completed from the germline J gene. V and J are TRBV19 and TRBJ1-1, with TRBD1 matching 8 bases. J lost 2 bases, V lost 4 bases, and 3 bases had no gene match. Germline CDR1 is LNHDA and CDR2 is SQIVND (reference sequence). The CDR3 is made up of 14 amino acids. The DNA read from the CDR3 is TGTGCCAGTAGTAGCAGGGGGCTAAACACTGAA. It specifies CASSSRGLNTE. From start to end, the CDR3 is CASSSRGLNTEAFF.

This clone was seen only a few times. Read data end 3 residues before the CDR3 end; the end is taken from the germline J gene. This chain joins TRBV29-1 and TRBJ2-7, with 16 positions matching TRBD2. The CDR3 loop spans 16 amino acids. V shed 0 bases, J shed 5 bases, and the junction held 4 bases outside the gene matches. Germline CDR1 SQVTM, CDR2 ANQGSEA. Partial CDR3 DNA: TGCAGCGTTGAAGATCCCGGGACTAGCGGGAGGGACGAG. It encodes CSVEDPGTSGRDE. The full CDR3 is CSVEDPGTSGRDEQYF.

In its sample, this clone was seen many times. The CDR3 region is CASNERTSGSRDTQYF. The CDR3 DNA, read in part, is TGTGCCAGTAACGAACGGACTAGCGGGAGCCGGGATACG. This chain uses TRBV19 with TRBJ2-3, with TRBD2 matching over 13 bases. The read gets to within 3 residues of the CDR3 end, and the germline J gene fills in the rest. The V and J ends lost 7 bases and 6 bases, in that order; junction bases with no gene match: 10. The CDR3 totals 16 residues. Germline V CDR1 and CDR2: LNHDA, SQIVND (reference sequence).